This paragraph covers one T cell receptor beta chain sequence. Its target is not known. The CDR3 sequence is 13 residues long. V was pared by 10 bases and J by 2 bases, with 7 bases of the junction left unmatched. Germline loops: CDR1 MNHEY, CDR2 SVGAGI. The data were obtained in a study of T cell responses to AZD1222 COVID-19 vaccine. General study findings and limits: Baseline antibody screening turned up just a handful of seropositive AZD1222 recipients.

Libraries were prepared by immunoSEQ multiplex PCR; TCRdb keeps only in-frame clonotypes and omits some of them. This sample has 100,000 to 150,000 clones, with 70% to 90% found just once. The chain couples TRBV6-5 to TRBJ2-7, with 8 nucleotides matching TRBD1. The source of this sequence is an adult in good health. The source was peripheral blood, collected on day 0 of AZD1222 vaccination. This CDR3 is CATTTGAPYEQYF. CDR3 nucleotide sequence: TGTGCCACGACGACAGGGGCCCCCTACGAGCAGTACTTC.